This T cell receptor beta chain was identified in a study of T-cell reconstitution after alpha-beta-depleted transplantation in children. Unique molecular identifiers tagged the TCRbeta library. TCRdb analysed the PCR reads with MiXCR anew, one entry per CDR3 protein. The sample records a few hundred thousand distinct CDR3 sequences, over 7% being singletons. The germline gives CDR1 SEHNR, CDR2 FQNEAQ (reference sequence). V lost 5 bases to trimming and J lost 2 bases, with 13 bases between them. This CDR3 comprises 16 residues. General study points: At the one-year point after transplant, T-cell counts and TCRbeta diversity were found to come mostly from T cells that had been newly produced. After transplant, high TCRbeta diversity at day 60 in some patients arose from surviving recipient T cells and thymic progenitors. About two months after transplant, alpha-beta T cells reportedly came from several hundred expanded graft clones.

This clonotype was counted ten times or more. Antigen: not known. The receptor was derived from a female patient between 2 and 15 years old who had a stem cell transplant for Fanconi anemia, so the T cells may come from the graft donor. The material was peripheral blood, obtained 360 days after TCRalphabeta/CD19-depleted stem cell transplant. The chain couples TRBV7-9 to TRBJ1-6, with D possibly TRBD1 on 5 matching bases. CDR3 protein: CASSPGTGTYNSPLHF. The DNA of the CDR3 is TGTGCCAGCAGCCCGGGGACGGGAACCTATAATTCACCCCTCCACTTT.